The next 25 T cell receptor beta chains were all read from a single sample in a study of prognosis after radiotherapy for stage I lung cancer. With two-round multiplex PCR, TCR beta CDR3 sequences were amplified from genomic DNA. Primers specific to each TRBV and TRBJ gene were used in first-round PCR. Using its own MiXCR run on the multiplex PCR reads, TCRdb lists one record per CDR3 protein. Of some 38,000 distinct CDR3 sequences in the sample, approximately 24% were seen once. The material sequenced was PBMCs, taken before or after stereotactic body radiation therapy (not recorded which). These receptors were taken from a donor over 45 with non-small cell lung cancer.

There are many counts of this clonotype. The chain employs TRBV27 and TRBJ2-3; D possibly corresponds to TRBD2 (5 bases). The CDR3 sequence is 16 residues long. V was cut by 6 bases and J by 0 bases, with 16 bases left in between. CDR1 and CDR2 from the germline V gene are MNHEY and SMNVEV (reference sequence). Written as DNA, the CDR3 is TGTGCCAGCAGGAGACAAGCGGAGTCTAGCACAGATACGCAGTATTTT. Its translation is CASRRQAESSTDTQYF.

Notes on this clonotype: A much larger clone sits a single nucleotide away, making a read error possible. The chain combines TRBV10-3 with TRBJ1-2, with D unresolved. This CDR3 contains 13 residues. Per germline, CDR1 ENHRY and CDR2 SYGVKD. This CDR3 reads CAISEGHGDPPSF. The DNA of the CDR3 is TGTGCCATCAGTGAAGGGCATGGAGATCCACCCAGCTTC.

This clonotype came up many times. The chain couples TRBV19 to TRBJ2-7; D unresolved. The CDR3 has 14 amino acids. CDR1 and CDR2 from the germline V gene are LNHDA and SQIVND (reference sequence). V dropped 7 bases and J dropped 3 bases, with 16 bases sitting between them. The CDR3 DNA follows: TGTGCCAGTAAACGGCGTCCCGACGGCTACGAGCAGTACTTC. This codes for CASKRRPDGYEQYF.

At least ten counts were recorded for this clonotype. The chain couples TRBV5-1 to TRBJ2-3; D perhaps matches TRBD2 (6 bases). Per the germline V gene, CDR1 is SGHRS and CDR2 is YFSETQ. This CDR3 is built from 15 residues. The V gene lost 2 bases and the J gene lost 2 bases, with 12 bases spanning the gap. The CDR3 region has the DNA TGCGCCAGCAGCTTCTCCGGGAGACACACAGATACGCAGTATTTT. Translated, it gives CASSFSGRHTDTQYF.

Many counts were recorded for this clonotype. J is TRBJ2-1 and V is TRBV6-2 or TRBV6-3; either TRBD1 or TRBD2 may supply D (5 bases each). Trimming removed 5 bases at V and 2 bases at J, with 16 bases between. The CDR3 consists of 16 residues. Per the germline V gene, CDR1 is MNHEY and CDR2 is SVGEGT. In DNA form, the CDR3 reads TGTGCCAGCAGTGAAACGGTTAGGGGAGCCTACAATGAGCAGTTCTTC. It is translated as CASSETVRGAYNEQFF.

About this clonotype itself: It may be a read error: a sequence one base away is much more abundant. The V call is TRBV9, the J call TRBJ2-2, with a possible D match to TRBD2 (6 bases). CDR3 length equals 15 residues. Trimming removed 4 bases at V and 4 bases at J, with 14 bases between. Germline V gene data show CDR1 as SGDLS and CDR2 as YYNGEE. The CDR3: CASSTRLGGTGELFF. The CDR3 DNA is TGTGCCAGCAGCACCAGACTGGGAGGCACCGGGGAGCTGTTTTTT. Drawing the rest from reference TRBV9 and TRBJ2-2, the complete variable domain is DSGVTQTPKHLITATGQRVTLRCSPRSGDLSVYWYQQSLDQGLQFLIQYYNGEERAKGNILERFSAQQFPDLHSELNLSSLELGDSALYFCASSTRLGGTGELFFGEGSRLTVL.

Ten or more counts support this clonotype. The chain uses TRBV4-1 and TRBJ1-6; D is perhaps TRBD1 (5 bases). With 0 bases removed from V and 7 bases from J, the gap between germline ends came to 13 bases. This CDR3 is built from 16 residues. Per germline, CDR1 MGHRA and CDR2 YSYEKL. In nucleotides, the CDR3 is TGCGCCAGCAGCCAAGAAGAGGGGTCAGGGAATTCACCCCTCCACTTT. Protein sequence: CASSQEEGSGNSPLHF.

In this sample, this clonotype turned up many times. This chain connects TRBV7-8 to TRBJ2-2, with D possibly TRBD2 on 6 matching bases. CDR1 is SGHVS and CDR2 is FQNEAQ in the germline V gene. The CDR3 is 16 residues long. The V gene lost 3 bases and the J gene lost 9 bases, with 20 bases spanning the gap. CDR3 loop: CASSFGTGTAAWELFF. CDR3 DNA: TGTGCCAGCAGCTTCGGAACCGGGACTGCGGCCTGGGAGCTGTTTTTT.

This clonotype has at least ten counts. The J gene is TRBJ2-1, the V gene TRBV5-4; the D is unclear. CDR3 length equals 14 residues. V shed 2 bases and J shed 5 bases, with 11 bases lying between them. Germline-derived CDR1 and CDR2 are SGHNT and YYREEE (reference sequence). CDR3 sequence (DNA): TGTGCCAGCAGCTTAGGGATAAGGAACAATGAGCAGTTCTTC. Translated, it gives CASSLGIRNNEQFF.

This clonotype was seen ten or more times. The gene calls are TRBV30 and TRBJ2-3; D is unresolved. Germline V gene data show CDR1 as GTSNPN and CDR2 as SVGIG (reference sequence). V lost 3 bases to trimming and J lost 4 bases, with 11 bases between them. This CDR3 is built from 13 residues. The CDR3 loop is CAWSRRYADTQYF. CDR3 DNA: TGTGCCTGGAGCCGTAGGTACGCAGATACGCAGTATTTT.

This clonotype was observed at least ten times. The chain is built from TRBV4-1 and TRBJ2-1; perhaps TRBD2 as D (5 bases). V gave up 6 bases and J gave up 8 bases, with 17 bases separating them. Germline V gives CDR1 MGHRA, CDR2 YSYEKL. This CDR3 contains 14 residues. Here the CDR3 reads CASRLVSTADEQFF. In DNA form, the CDR3 reads TGCGCCAGCAGACTAGTTTCCACGGCGGATGAGCAGTTCTTC.

This clonotype was counted many times. J is TRBJ2-1 and V is TRBV6-1, with D unclear. The germline gives CDR1 MNHNS, CDR2 SASEGT. The CDR3 loop spans 16 amino acids. Trimming pared 6 bases from V and 0 bases from J, leaving 15 bases between. CDR3 amino acids: CASSHIALSSYNEQFF. CDR3 sequence (DNA): TGTGCCAGCAGCCACATAGCCTTAAGCTCCTACAATGAGCAGTTCTTC.

About this clonotype itself: This likely traces to a read error, being one base from a far larger clone. The V call is TRBV6-2 or TRBV6-3, the J call TRBJ1-5; TRBD1 aligns across 12 bases. The CDR3 sequence is 15 residues long. Per germline, CDR1 MNHEY and CDR2 SVGEGT. The DNA for the CDR3 is TGTGCCAGCAGACCCGGGACAGGGGGCGGTCAGCCCCATCATTTT. This translates into CASRPGTGGGQPHHF.

This clonotype was counted at least ten times. The genes are TRBV6-5 and TRBJ2-1; either TRBD1 or TRBD2 may fit D (5 bases each). The CDR3 sequence is 18 residues long. CDR1 is MNHEY and CDR2 is SVGAGI in the germline V gene. V shed 2 bases and J shed 2 bases, with 19 bases lying between them. The CDR3 sequence is CASSYPRGSGLAYNEQFF. The CDR3 bases are TGTGCCAGCAGTTACCCTAGGGGTAGTGGACTTGCCTACAATGAGCAGTTCTTC.

Points on this clonotype: Germline is not matched at one junction end, which may reflect a read error. The chain has TRBV9 and TRBJ2-2; 9 bases agree with TRBD2. This CDR3 has 17 residues. The germline V gene has CDR1 SGDLS and CDR2 YYNGEE. CDR3 sequence (DNA): TGTGCCTGCAGCGTAGAGCCTAGCGGGGCCTTCACCGGGGAGCTGTTTTTT. This translates into CACSVEPSGAFTGELFF.

Many counts were recorded for this clonotype. This chain uses TRBV7-3 with TRBJ2-3, with D unresolved. The CDR3 is made up of 15 amino acids. V was cut by 2 bases and J by 0 bases, with 9 bases left in between. The V gene's germline CDR1 is SGHTA and CDR2 FQGTGA. CDR3 coding DNA: TGTGCCAGCAGCTTAGCCCAAGGGAGCACAGATACGCAGTATTTT. Amino acid sequence: CASSLAQGSTDTQYF.

At least ten counts were recorded for this clonotype. The chain is built from TRBV20-1 and TRBJ2-5, with D perhaps TRBD2 (6 bases). The CDR3 runs to 15 residues. Looked up from germline, CDR1 is DFQATT and CDR2 is SNEGSKA (reference sequence). Between the trimmed V and J ends, which lost 0 bases and 5 bases, there was a span of 16 bases. The CDR3 DNA reads as TGCAGTGCTAGAGATCAGGGCAGGGCGGGGGAGACCCAGTACTTC. It codes for CSARDQGRAGETQYF.

The chain recombines TRBV12-3 or TRBV12-4 with TRBJ2-1, with TRBD2 as a possible D gene (6 bases). The V end lost 2 bases, the J end lost 1 base, and 12 bases lay between the germline ends. The CDR3 length is 16 residues. The CDR3 loop reads CASSLRNGSSYNEQFF. CDR3 nucleotides: TGTGCCAGCAGTTTACGTAACGGGAGTTCCTACAATGAGCAGTTCTTC.

Notes on this clonotype: A much larger clone lies a single base off, so this may be a read error. The chain couples TRBV7-9 to TRBJ1-1, with no clear D. V gave up 7 bases and J gave up 11 bases, with 11 bases separating them. CDR3 length: 10 residues. The germline gives CDR1 SEHNR, CDR2 FQNEAQ (reference sequence). The CDR3 DNA follows: TGTGCCAGCACTCCCCTGGAGGCTTTCTTT. Encoded protein: CASTPLEAFF. The variable domain in full, completed from reference TRBV7-9 and TRBJ1-1, reads DTGVSQNPRHKITKRGQNVTFRCDPISEHNRLYWYRQTLGQGPEFLTYFQNEAQLEKSRLLSDRFSAERPKGSFSTLEIQRTEQGDSAMYLCASTPLEAFFGQGTRLTVV.

This clonotype has at least ten counts. The chain employs TRBV3-1 and TRBJ2-7; 15 positions agree with TRBD2. The CDR3 contains 17 residues. Losses at the gene ends were 1 base for V and 6 bases for J; bases not matched to a gene: 7. From germline, CDR1 is LGHDT and CDR2 YNNKEL (reference sequence). The CDR3 bases are TGTGCCAGCAGCCAAGGGACTAGCGGGGGGGCTGGGTCCGAGCAGTACTTC. Translation: CASSQGTSGGAGSEQYF.

Many counts were recorded for this clonotype. The CDR3 DNA is TGTGCCAGCAGTTTATTCGCGGGGGGTCGGAACGAGCAGTACTTC. It specifies CASSLFAGGRNEQYF. The chain is built from TRBV28 and TRBJ2-7, with TRBD2 matching 8 bases. The CDR3 loop spans 15 amino acids. V shed 1 base, J shed 5 bases, and the junction held 7 bases outside the gene matches. Germline lookup yields CDR1 MDHEN and CDR2 SYDVKM.

Ten or more counts support this clonotype. The V call is TRBV12-3 or TRBV12-4, the J call TRBJ1-3; D remains ambiguous. The CDR3 contains 13 residues. Trimming took off 2 bases at V and 8 bases at J, with 10 bases between the two ends. The CDR3 DNA is TGTGCCAGCAGTTTAAACAGTCGGGACACCATATATTTT. This translates into CASSLNSRDTIYF.

This clonotype has at least ten counts. V is TRBV5-1 and J is TRBJ2-5, with D tentatively TRBD2 (6 bases). The V and J ends lost 4 bases and 3 bases respectively, with 16 bases between them. Germline V gives CDR1 SGHRS, CDR2 YFSETQ. This CDR3 is 15 amino acids long. CDR3 sequence reads: CASSIISSVEETQYF. The DNA of the CDR3 is TGCGCCAGCAGCATAATCTCTAGCGTAGAAGAGACCCAGTACTTC.

This clonotype was detected ten times or more. The rearrangement links TRBV7-9 to TRBJ1-5; the D gene is possibly TRBD1 (6 bases). The CDR3 runs 14 residues. CDR1 and CDR2 (germline): SEHNR, FQNEAQ (reference sequence). V gave up 3 bases and J gave up 5 bases, with 11 bases separating them. Here the CDR3 DNA reads TGTGCCAGCAGCTTCTCCGCAGGGGATCAGCCCCAGCATTTT. It translates to CASSFSAGDQPQHF. Based on the CDR3 plus reference TRBV7-9 and TRBJ1-5, the full variable domain is DTGVSQNPRHKITKRGQNVTFRCDPISEHNRLYWYRQTLGQGPEFLTYFQNEAQLEKSRLLSDRFSAERPKGSFSTLEIQRTEQGDSAMYLCASSFSAGDQPQHFGDGTRLSIL.

This clonotype has a count of ten or more. The genes are TRBV4-1 and TRBJ2-3; D remains ambiguous. This CDR3 is 13 amino acids long. V was cut by 0 bases and J by 5 bases, with 6 bases left in between. CDR1 MGHRA and CDR2 YSYEKL come from the germline V gene. CDR3 sequence reads: CASSQEWVDTQYF. The CDR3, as DNA: TGCGCCAGCAGCCAAGAGTGGGTAGATACGCAGTATTTT.